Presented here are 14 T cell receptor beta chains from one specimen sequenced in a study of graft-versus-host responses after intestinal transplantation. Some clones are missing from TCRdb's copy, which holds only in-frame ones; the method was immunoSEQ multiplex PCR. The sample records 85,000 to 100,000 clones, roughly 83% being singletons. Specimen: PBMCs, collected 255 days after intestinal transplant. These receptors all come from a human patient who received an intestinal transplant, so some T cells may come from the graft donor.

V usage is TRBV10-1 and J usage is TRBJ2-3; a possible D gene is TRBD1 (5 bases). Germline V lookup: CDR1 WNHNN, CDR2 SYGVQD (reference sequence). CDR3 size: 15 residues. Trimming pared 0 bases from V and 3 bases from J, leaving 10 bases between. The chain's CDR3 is CASSESTAVTDTQYF. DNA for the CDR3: TGCGCCAGCAGTGAGTCGACAGCAGTTACAGATACGCAGTATTTT.

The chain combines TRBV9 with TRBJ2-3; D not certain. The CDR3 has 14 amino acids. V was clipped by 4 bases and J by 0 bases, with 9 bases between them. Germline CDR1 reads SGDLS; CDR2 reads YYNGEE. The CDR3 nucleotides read TGTGCCAGCAGCTCAGTGGGTAGCACAGATACGCAGTATTTT. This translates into CASSSVGSTDTQYF.

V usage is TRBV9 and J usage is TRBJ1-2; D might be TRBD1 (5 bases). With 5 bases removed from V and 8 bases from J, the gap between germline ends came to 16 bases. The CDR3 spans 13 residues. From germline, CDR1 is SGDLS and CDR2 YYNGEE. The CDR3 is CASRGVLAWGYTF. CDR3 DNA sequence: TGTGCCAGCAGAGGGGTGCTAGCATGGGGCTACACCTTC.

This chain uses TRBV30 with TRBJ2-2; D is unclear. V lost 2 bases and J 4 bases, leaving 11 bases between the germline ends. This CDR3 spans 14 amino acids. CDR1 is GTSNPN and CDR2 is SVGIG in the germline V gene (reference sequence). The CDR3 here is CAWSLISGTGELFF. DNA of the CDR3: TGTGCCTGGAGTCTCATCTCCGGCACCGGGGAGCTGTTTTTT.

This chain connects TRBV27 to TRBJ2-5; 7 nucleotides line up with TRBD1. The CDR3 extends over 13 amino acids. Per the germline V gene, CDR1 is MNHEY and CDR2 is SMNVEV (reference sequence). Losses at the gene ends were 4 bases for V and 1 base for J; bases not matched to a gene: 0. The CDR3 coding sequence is TGTGCCAGCAGTTGGGACAGCCAAGAGACCCAGTACTTC. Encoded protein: CASSWDSQETQYF.

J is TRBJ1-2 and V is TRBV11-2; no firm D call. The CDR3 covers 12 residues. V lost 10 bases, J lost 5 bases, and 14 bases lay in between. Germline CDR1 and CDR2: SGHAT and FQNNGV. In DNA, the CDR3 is TGTGCCACGAGGAATAGGGTTTATGGCTACACCTTC. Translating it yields CATRNRVYGYTF.

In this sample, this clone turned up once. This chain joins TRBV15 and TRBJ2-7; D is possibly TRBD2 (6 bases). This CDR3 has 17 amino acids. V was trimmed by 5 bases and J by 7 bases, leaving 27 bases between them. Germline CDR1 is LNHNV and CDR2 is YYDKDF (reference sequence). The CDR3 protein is CATSPQGGDLPPGEQYF. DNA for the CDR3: TGTGCCACCAGCCCCCAAGGCGGGGACCTACCACCAGGGGAGCAGTACTTC. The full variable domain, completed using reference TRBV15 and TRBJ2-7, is DAMVIQNPRYQVTQFGKPVTLSCSQTLNHNVMYWYQQKSSQAPKLLFHYYDKDFNNEADTPDNFQSRRPNTSFCFLDIRSPGLGDTAMYLCATSPQGGDLPPGEQYFGPGTRLTVT.

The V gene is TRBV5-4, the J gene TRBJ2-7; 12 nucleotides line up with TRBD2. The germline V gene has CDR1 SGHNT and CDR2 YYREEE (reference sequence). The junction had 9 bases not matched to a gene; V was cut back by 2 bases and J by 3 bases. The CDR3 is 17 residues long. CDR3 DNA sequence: TGTGCCAGCAGCTTTGGGGCTAGCGGGAGGGGAATCTACGAGCAGTACTTC. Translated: CASSFGASGRGIYEQYF.

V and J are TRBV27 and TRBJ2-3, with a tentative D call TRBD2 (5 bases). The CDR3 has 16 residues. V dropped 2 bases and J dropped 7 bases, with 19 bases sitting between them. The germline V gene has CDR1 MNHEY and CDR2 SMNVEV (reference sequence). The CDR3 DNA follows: TGTGCCAGCAGTTTACGAGGGCAAGAAAGGCCCCATACGCAGTATTTT. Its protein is CASSLRGQERPHTQYF.

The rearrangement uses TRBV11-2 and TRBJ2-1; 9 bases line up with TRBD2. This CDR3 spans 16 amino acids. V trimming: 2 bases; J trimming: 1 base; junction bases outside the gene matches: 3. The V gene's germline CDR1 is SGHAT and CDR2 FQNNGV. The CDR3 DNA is TGTGCCAGCAGCTTAAGGAGCGGGGGGTCCTACAATGAGCAGTTCTTC. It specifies CASSLRSGGSYNEQFF.

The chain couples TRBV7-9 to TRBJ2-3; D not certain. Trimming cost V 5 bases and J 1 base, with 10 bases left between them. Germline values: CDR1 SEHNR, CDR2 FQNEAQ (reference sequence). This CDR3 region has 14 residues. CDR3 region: CASSPPGGTDTQYF. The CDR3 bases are TGTGCCAGCAGCCCCCCGGGCGGCACAGATACGCAGTATTTT.

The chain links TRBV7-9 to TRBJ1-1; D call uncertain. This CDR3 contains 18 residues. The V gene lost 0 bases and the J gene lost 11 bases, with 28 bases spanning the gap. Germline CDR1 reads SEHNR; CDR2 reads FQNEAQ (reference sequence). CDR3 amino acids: CASSLAPTGWELYGKAFF. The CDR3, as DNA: TGTGCCAGCAGCTTAGCACCTACCGGGTGGGAGCTATACGGAAAGGCTTTCTTT.

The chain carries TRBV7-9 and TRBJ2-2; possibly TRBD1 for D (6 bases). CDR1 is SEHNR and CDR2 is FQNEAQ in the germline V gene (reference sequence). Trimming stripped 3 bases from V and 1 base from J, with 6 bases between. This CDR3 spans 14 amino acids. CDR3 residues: CASSLTGNTGELFF. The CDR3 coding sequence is TGTGCCAGCAGCTTGACAGGGAACACCGGGGAGCTGTTTTTT.

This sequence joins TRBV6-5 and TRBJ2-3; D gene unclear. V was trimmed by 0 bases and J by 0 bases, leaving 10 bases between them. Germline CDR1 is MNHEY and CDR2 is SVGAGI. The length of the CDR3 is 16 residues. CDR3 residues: CASSYSTLISTDTQYF. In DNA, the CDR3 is TGTGCCAGCAGTTACTCGACACTGATTAGCACAGATACGCAGTATTTT.